What follows are 7 T cell receptor beta chains derived from one specimen sequenced in a study of cytomegalovirus exposure and HLA in healthy donors. Researchers ran the PCR with 60 Vbeta and 13 Jbeta primers. Some clones are missing from TCRdb's copy, which holds only in-frame ones; the method was immunoSEQ multiplex PCR. The repertoire includes roughly 300,000 clones, about nine tenths of them detected once, and around 4.2% sits in the top ten. What was sequenced was PBMCs. These receptors were collected from a man aged 35 to 55 in good health and CMV-seropositive.

This clone was seen a single time. The chain has TRBV11-3 and TRBJ2-7; perhaps TRBD2 as D (5 bases). CDR1 and CDR2 (germline): SGHNT, YENEEA. V was shortened by 5 bases and J by 0 bases, with 11 bases between the two germline ends. The CDR3 totals 14 residues. The CDR3 DNA reads TGTGCCAGCAGCCTAAGCGGAAACTCCTACGAGCAGTACTTC. This codes for CASSLSGNSYEQYF.

This clone was picked up one time. The chain has TRBV5-6 and TRBJ2-7; TRBD2 aligns across 7 bases. The V and J ends lost 4 bases and 4 bases, in that order; junction bases with no gene match: 5. The CDR3 is 13 residues long. Germline V gene lookup returns CDR1 SGHDT and CDR2 YYEEEE. The CDR3 DNA sequence: TGTGCCAGCAGCGGGTGGGGGGGGTACGAGCAGTACTTC. It codes for CASSGWGGYEQYF. Variable domain in full (rest from reference TRBV5-6 and TRBJ2-7): DAGVTQSPTHLIKTRGQQVTLRCSPKSGHDTVSWYQQALGQGPQFIFQYYEEEERQRGNFPDRFSGHQFPNYSSELNVNALLLGDSALYLCASSGWGGYEQYFGPGTRLTVT.

V and J are TRBV29-1 and TRBJ2-2; a weak D match, TRBD2 (5 bases). The CDR3 has 13 amino acids. Trimming shortened V by 7 bases and J by 7 bases, and 16 bases separated the two germline ends. The germline V gene has CDR1 SQVTM and CDR2 ANQGSEA. The DNA for the CDR3 is TGCAGCGCCCAAGAGCGGCGTGGCGGGGAGCTGTTTTTT. It codes for CSAQERRGGELFF.

The genes are TRBV11-2 and TRBJ2-1; weak D call: TRBD2 (5 bases). CDR1 and CDR2 (germline): SGHAT, FQNNGV. The CDR3 loop spans 16 amino acids. The germline V and J ends were trimmed by 4 bases and 0 bases, with 13 bases remaining between them. In DNA form, the CDR3 reads TGTGCCAGCAGCTCCACTAGGACGAACTCCTACAATGAGCAGTTCTTC. Translation: CASSSTRTNSYNEQFF.

To note about this clone: Other DNA sequences of this sample code for an identical CDR3. V usage is TRBV28 and J usage is TRBJ2-7, with a weak D call TRBD1 (6 bases). Germline CDR1 is MDHEN and CDR2 is SYDVKM. Trimming removed 2 bases from V and 2 bases from J, with 10 bases in between. The CDR3 extends over 14 amino acids. This CDR3 is CASSLPRDTYEQYF. CDR3 nucleotides: TGTGCCAGCAGTTTACCCCGGGACACCTACGAGCAGTACTTC. The full variable domain, with the rest looked up from reference TRBV28 and TRBJ2-7, is DVKVTQSSRYLVKRTGEKVFLECVQDMDHENMFWYRQDPGLGLRLIYFSYDVKMKEKGDIPEGYSVSREKKERFSLILESASTNQTSMYLCASSLPRDTYEQYFGPGTRLTVT.

The chain employs TRBV28 and TRBJ2-5, with a possible D match to TRBD1 (5 bases). Germline V gives CDR1 MDHEN, CDR2 SYDVKM. The CDR3 is 15 residues long. Trimming removed 7 bases from V and 5 bases from J, with 20 bases in between. In DNA, the CDR3 is TGTGCCAGCATCTCAAAGTGGTCAGGGTTGGAGACCCAGTACTTC. The encoded protein is CASISKWSGLETQYF.

The CDR3 here is CASSQDRAGYQPQHF. The CDR3 DNA reads TGCGCCAGCAGCCAAGATAGAGCAGGGTATCAGCCCCAGCATTTT. V usage is TRBV4-3 and J usage is TRBJ1-5; tentative D call: TRBD1 (5 bases). Germline V gene lookup returns CDR1 LGHNA and CDR2 YSLEER. V was cut by 0 bases and J by 5 bases, with 11 bases left in between. The CDR3 has 15 amino acids.